This section outlines one T cell receptor (beta chain) sequence together with its context. The CDR3 is made up of 15 amino acids. Per the germline V gene, CDR1 is SGHAT and CDR2 is FQNNGV. These data are taken from a study of blood T cells in healthy people across ages. It was with a sample-barcoded 5' primer and a J-beta primer mix that a second PCR of roughly 6 to 11 cycles was run. Each CDR3 protein is one row after TCRdb ran MiXCR on the 5' RACE reads. Here the sample spans about 640,000 distinct CDR3 sequences, under 70% being singletons. The gene calls are TRBV11-2 and TRBJ2-7, with D possibly being TRBD2 (6 bases). With the DNA end fitting TRBJ2-5 better, the J assignment may be wrong. The specimen sequenced was blood. The TCR originated in a man aged 60 to 75 in good health. Here the CDR3 DNA reads TGTGCCAGCAGCGTAATGGGGGGAGAAGGGGAGACCCAGTACTTC. Translation: CASSVMGGEGETQYF.